The 10 T cell receptor beta chains below come from one sample, sequenced in a study of cytomegalovirus exposure and HLA in healthy donors. Clones were read by immunoSEQ multiplex PCR, and TCRdb kept only the in-frame ones, dropping some. Of tens of thousands of clones listed, 94% were seen once; the top ten hold around 0.65%. The specimen sequenced was PBMCs. The source of these receptors is a woman younger than 35 in good health and CMV-seronegative.

Concerning this clone itself: Within the sample, other DNA sequences also encode this same CDR3. Here the CDR3 reads CASRAAYGYTF. For the CDR3, the DNA is TGTGCCAGCAGGGCCGCTTATGGCTACACCTTC. V usage is TRBV28 and J usage is TRBJ1-2; D remains ambiguous. This CDR3 comprises 11 residues. Trimming cost V 6 bases and J 5 bases, with 7 bases left between them. Germline assignment: CDR1 MDHEN and CDR2 SYDVKM.

This chain uses TRBV9 with TRBJ2-7, with TRBD1 matching 9 bases. Germline CDR1 is SGDLS and CDR2 is YYNGEE. Germline trimming cut 4 bases from V and 2 bases from J; bases unmatched to any gene: 10. CDR3 size: 16 residues. CDR3: CASSPRIQGATYEQYF. As DNA, the CDR3 is TGTGCCAGCAGCCCACGCATACAGGGGGCCACCTACGAGCAGTACTTC.

V gene TRBV30 combines with J gene TRBJ1-6; D is unclear. The germline gives CDR1 GTSNPN, CDR2 SVGIG (reference sequence). Trimming left V 1 base short and J 10 bases short, with 14 bases between. The CDR3 runs 14 residues. The CDR3 loop is CAWSADYLGSPLHF. Here the CDR3 DNA reads TGTGCCTGGAGTGCTGACTACCTGGGCTCACCCCTCCACTTT.

V and J are TRBV6-4 and TRBJ2-1; unclear D gene. Germline V CDR1 and CDR2: MRHNA, SNTAGT. V was cut by 2 bases and J by 6 bases, with 8 bases left in between. The CDR3 length is 13 residues. The DNA for the CDR3 is TGTGCCAGCAGTGACCCTGGCTCCAATGAGCAGTTCTTC. This translates into CASSDPGSNEQFF.

This sequence joins TRBV7-3 and TRBJ2-3; 9 positions match TRBD2. The CDR3 extends over 16 amino acids. V lost 2 bases to trimming and J lost 2 bases; unmatched junction nucleotides: 5. Germline V lookup: CDR1 SGHTA, CDR2 FQGTGA. CDR3 residues: CASSLGLAGPTDTQYF. CDR3 DNA: TGTGCCAGCAGCTTAGGCCTAGCGGGGCCCACAGATACGCAGTATTTT.

V gene TRBV9 combines with J gene TRBJ2-7; D is uncertain. Germline V gene data show CDR1 as SGDLS and CDR2 as YYNGEE. The CDR3 runs 13 residues. V was trimmed by 0 bases and J by 5 bases, leaving 9 bases between them. The CDR3 region is CASSVGDMNEQYF. CDR3 bases: TGTGCCAGCAGCGTAGGAGACATGAACGAGCAGTACTTC.

The chain recombines TRBV11-2 with TRBJ2-3; TRBD2 is a possible D gene (5 bases). V lost 1 base, J lost 6 bases, and 14 bases lay in between. This CDR3 has 15 residues. Germline V lookup: CDR1 SGHAT, CDR2 FQNNGV. This chain's CDR3 is CASSLGGLTADTQYF. CDR3 sequence (DNA): TGTGCCAGCAGCTTAGGAGGGTTAACGGCGGATACGCAGTATTTT.

The chain joins TRBV4-1 to TRBJ2-5, with TRBD2 matching 8 bases. The CDR3 is 13 residues long. The germline V gene encodes CDR1 MGHRA and CDR2 YSYEKL. The V segment lost 2 bases and the J segment 7 bases; nucleotides outside the gene matches: 3. The CDR3 is CASSQSGGLTQYF. The CDR3 nucleotides read TGCGCCAGCAGCCAATCGGGAGGGTTGACCCAGTACTTC.

This clone was seen a few times. As DNA, the CDR3 is TGCGCCAGCAGCACGACAGGGGGACCCTACGAGCAGTACTTC. Translated, it gives CASSTTGGPYEQYF. The chain has TRBV5-1 and TRBJ2-7; TRBD1 aligns across 9 bases. V shed 4 bases and J 2 bases; nucleotides not matched to a gene: 4. The length of the CDR3 is 14 residues. Germline CDR1 reads SGHRS; CDR2 reads YFSETQ.

V gene TRBV2 combines with J gene TRBJ2-5; D uncertain. Germline lookup yields CDR1 SNHLY and CDR2 FYNNEI. V was shortened by 5 bases and J by 0 bases, with 10 bases between the two germline ends. The CDR3 runs to 14 residues. The CDR3 is CASSLYRNQETQYF. DNA for the CDR3: TGTGCCAGCAGTCTCTACAGAAACCAAGAGACCCAGTACTTC.